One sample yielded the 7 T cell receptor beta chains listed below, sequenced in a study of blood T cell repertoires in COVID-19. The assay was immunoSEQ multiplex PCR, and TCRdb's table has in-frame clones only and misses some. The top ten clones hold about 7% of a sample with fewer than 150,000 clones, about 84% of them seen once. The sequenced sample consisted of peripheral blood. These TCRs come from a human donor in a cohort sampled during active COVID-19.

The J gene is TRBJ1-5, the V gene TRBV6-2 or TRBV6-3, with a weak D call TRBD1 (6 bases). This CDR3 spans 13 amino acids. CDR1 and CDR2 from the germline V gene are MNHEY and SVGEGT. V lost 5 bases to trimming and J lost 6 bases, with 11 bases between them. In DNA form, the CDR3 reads TGTGCCAGCAGTCGGGACAATATTCAGCCCCAGCATTTT. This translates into CASSRDNIQPQHF.

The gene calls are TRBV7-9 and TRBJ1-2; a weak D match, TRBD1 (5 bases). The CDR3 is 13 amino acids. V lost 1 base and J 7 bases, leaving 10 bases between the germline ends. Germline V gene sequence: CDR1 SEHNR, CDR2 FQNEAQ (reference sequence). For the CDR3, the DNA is TGTGCCAGCAGCTTAGAAGGGACTGGTGGCTACACCTTC. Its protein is CASSLEGTGGYTF.

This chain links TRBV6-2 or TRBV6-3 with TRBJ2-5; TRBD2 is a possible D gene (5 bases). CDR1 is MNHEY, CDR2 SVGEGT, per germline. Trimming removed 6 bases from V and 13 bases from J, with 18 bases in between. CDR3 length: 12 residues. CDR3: CASSLVGRVGYF. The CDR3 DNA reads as TGTGCCAGCAGCCTAGTAGGGAGAGTGGGGTACTTC.

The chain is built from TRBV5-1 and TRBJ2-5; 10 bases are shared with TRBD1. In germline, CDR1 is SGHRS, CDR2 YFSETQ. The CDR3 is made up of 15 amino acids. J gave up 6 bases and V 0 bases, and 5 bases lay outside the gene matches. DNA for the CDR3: TGCGCCAGCAGCTTGGAAGGGACAGGGGTGAAGACCCAGTACTTC. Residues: CASSLEGTGVKTQYF. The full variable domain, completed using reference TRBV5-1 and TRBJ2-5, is KAGVTQTPRYLIKTRGQQVTLSCSPISGHRSVSWYQQTPGQGLQFLFEYFSETQRNKGNFPGRFSGRQFSNSRSEMNVSTLELGDSALYLCASSLEGTGVKTQYFGPGTRLLVL.

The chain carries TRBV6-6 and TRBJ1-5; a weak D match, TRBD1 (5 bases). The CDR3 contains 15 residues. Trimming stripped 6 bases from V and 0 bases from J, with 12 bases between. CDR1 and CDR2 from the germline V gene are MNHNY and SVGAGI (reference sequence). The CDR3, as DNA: TGTGCCAGCAGGTCTCAGGGCTATAGCAATCAGCCCCAGCATTTT. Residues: CASRSQGYSNQPQHF.

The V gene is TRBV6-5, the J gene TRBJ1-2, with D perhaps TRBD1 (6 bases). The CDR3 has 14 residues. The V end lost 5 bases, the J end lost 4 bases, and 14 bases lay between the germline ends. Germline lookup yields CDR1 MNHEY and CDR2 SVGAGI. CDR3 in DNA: TGTGCCAGCAGTAGGACAGTTAGCGTCTATGGCTACACCTTC. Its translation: CASSRTVSVYGYTF.

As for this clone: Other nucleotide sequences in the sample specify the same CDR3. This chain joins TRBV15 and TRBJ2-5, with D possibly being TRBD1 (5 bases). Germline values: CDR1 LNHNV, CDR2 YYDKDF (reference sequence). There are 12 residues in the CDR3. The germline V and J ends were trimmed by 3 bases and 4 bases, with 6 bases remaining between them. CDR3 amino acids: CATSRGRETQYF. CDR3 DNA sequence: TGTGCCACCAGCAGGGGGCGAGAGACCCAGTACTTC.